This T cell receptor (beta chain) derives from a study of OX40 agonist ivuxolimab in advanced cancers. In the study overall: The costimulatory receptor OX40 (CD134) was targeted by ivuxolimab, a fully human IgG2 agonistic monoclonal antibody. Of the 50 to 55 dose-escalation patients, hepatocellular carcinoma was present in approximately 20, melanoma in roughly 15, renal cell carcinoma in 9 and head and neck cancer in 9. Partial responses were achieved by three dose-escalation patients, of whom one had hepatocellular carcinoma and two had cutaneous melanoma. The paper reports the monotherapy dose-escalation portion (N ≈ 50 patients) of the phase I ivuxolimab trial. In the dose-escalation cohort, 65% to 90% of patients were male, and the mean age was approximately 55 years, with a range of about 23 to 90. Intravenous ivuxolimab was administered to patients every 2 weeks at six dose levels: 0.01, 0.1, 0.3, 1.5, 3 and 10 mg/kg. Patients were allowed to have had prior anti-PD-1, anti-PD-L1 or anti-CTLA-4 therapy, and 40% to 45% of the dose-escalation patients had previously received checkpoint inhibitors. Peripheral TCRbeta sequencing aimed to test whether ivuxolimab altered TCR sequence diversity and caused clonal T-cell expansion. Overall study results and their limits: In the 0.1-3.0 mg/kg groups, partial responders were among the patients with the lowest normalized peripheral clonal expansion, particularly in CD8+ T cells. Clonal expansion of both CD4+ and CD8+ blood T cells was observed from baseline to week 6 at doses 0.1 to 3.0 mg/kg. Antigen specificity was not determined for the clonally expanded peripheral T cells. Low levels of normalized T-cell clonal expansion were also seen in some nonresponding patients. On average, CD8+ T cells showed more expanded clones than CD4+ T cells after ivuxolimab.

The trial excluded patients who had a history of autoimmune disease or who were on systemic immunosuppression. Peripheral blood for TCR sequencing was drawn from every dose cohort at baseline, at cycle 4 day 1 and at cycle 7 day 1. The samples were taken from a phase I, first-in-human, multicenter, open-label dose-escalation trial of ivuxolimab. Adults with locally advanced or metastatic melanoma, renal cell, hepatocellular, or head and neck squamous cell carcinoma were enrolled in the trial. CD4+ and CD8+ T cells were sorted separately from peripheral blood before TCR sequencing. To sequence the TCRbeta CDR3 region, genomic DNA was isolated from the sorted cells. The immunoSEQ Assay was used to sequence the TCRbeta CDR3 regions. Imported from immuneACCESS, the table was reduced by TCRdb to in-frame sequences with V and J called. These copies leave out some clones; in studies compared against another copy, an unresolved V gene accounts for under half, and the cause of the remainder is not known. Present in this sample are around 72,000 clones, 80% of which were seen just once. The top ten hold approximately 8% of the sample.

The table lists this clone with a few counts. This clone's antigen is unknown. The sample holds no much larger clone one base away, and base qualities are not on file. Inclusive of the bounding cysteine and phenylalanine, the CDR3 is 16 residues long. Here the CDR3 DNA is all that survives: 48 bases in frame from base 1. Deletion took 6 bases off V and 5 bases off J, with a span of 22 bases between the germline ends. The germline V gene (reference sequence) sets CDR1 to MNHNY and CDR2 to SVGAGI. The starting material was CD4+ or CD8+ T cells sorted from blood, obtained in a trial of the OX40 agonist ivuxolimab. This receptor was identified in an adult with an advanced solid tumor such as melanoma, head and neck, liver or kidney cancer. The V and J genes are TRBV6-6 and TRBJ2-5; the D segment may tentatively be TRBD1 or TRBD2, each giving 7 matched bases. CDR3 protein: CASRLRGGTVWETQYF. The sequence in DNA is TGTGCCAGCAGACTAAGGGGGGGGACAGTATGGGAGACCCAGTACTTC.